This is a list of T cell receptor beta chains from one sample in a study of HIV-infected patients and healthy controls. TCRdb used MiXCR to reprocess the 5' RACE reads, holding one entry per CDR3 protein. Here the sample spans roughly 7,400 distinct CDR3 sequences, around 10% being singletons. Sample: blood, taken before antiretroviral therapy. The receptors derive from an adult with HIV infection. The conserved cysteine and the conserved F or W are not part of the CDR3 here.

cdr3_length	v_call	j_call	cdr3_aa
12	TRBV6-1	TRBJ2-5	ASSEGGGPETQY
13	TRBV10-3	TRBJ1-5	AISEEGFGNQPQH
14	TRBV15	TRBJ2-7	ATSRGAGTNTYEQY
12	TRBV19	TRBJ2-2	ASSIEWNTGELF
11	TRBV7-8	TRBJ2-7	ASSPAQGGEKY
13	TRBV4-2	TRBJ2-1	ASSQDLRLRGEQF
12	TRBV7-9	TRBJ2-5	ASAGTSGDKTQY
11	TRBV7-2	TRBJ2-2	ASSLLLTGELF
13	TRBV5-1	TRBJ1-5	ASSLSGQGGQPQH
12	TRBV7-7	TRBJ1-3	ASSPGPAEDTIY
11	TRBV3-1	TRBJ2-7	ASSQTTGYEQY
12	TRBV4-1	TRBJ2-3	ASSLLGSLLTQY
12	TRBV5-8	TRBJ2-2	ASSLLRDTGELF
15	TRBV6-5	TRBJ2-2	ASSYAGQHINTGELF
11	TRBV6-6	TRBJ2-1	ASSSASYNEQF
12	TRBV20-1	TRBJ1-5	SASGDWGNQPQH
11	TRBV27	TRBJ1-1	ASSFGVGTEAF
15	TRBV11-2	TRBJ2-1	ASSLESYRPGKNEQF
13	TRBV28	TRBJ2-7	ASSSLQGAGNEQY
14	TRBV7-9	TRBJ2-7	ASSFGGGGLSYEQY
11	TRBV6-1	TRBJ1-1	ASSEFFGGNAF
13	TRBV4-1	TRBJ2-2	ASSQDWLGTGELF
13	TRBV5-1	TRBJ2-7	PSSWRDRTSYEQY
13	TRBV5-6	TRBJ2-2	ASSSGTGDTGELF
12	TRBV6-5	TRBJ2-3	ASSTGDRPDTQY
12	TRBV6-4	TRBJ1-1	ASRNGQENTEAF
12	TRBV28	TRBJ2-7	ASSQTLEGLEQY
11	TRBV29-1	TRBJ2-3	SVQLAATDTQY
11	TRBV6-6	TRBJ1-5	ASSYEDNQPQH
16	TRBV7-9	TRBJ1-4	ASSSLRGRGATNEKLF
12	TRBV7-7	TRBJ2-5	ASSTTGQGETQY
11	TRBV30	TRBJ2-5	AWSVPGSETQY
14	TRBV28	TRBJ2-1	ASSGTATSSYNEQF
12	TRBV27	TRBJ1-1	ASSWTGINTEAF
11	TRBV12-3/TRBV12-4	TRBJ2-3	ASSLLSTDTQY
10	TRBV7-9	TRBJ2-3	ASSSQGDTQY
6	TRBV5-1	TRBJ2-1	ASNRDF
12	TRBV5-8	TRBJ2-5	ASSPGLFQETQY
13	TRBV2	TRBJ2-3	ASSEGTASTDTQY
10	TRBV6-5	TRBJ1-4	ASSSSVGKLF